This passage covers 11 T cell receptor beta chains from one sample sequenced in a study of cytomegalovirus exposure and HLA in healthy donors. This PCR relied on a set of 60 Vbeta primers and 13 Jbeta primers. Generated by immunoSEQ multiplex PCR, the TCRdb table keeps only in-frame clones and is missing some. The table records about 130,000 clones, 75% to 90% of them present only once. The sequenced sample was PBMCs. Receptor source: a woman in her thirties or forties in good health and CMV-seronegative.

The chain combines TRBV4-2 with TRBJ1-3, with a possible D match to TRBD1 (5 bases). The CDR3 totals 18 residues. Trimming took off 0 bases at V and 0 bases at J, with 15 bases between the two ends. Per germline, CDR1 LGHNA and CDR2 YNFKEQ. CDR3 nucleotide sequence: TGTGCCAGCAGCCAAGATCCGATGGGGGGATTCTCTGGAAACACCATATATTTT. Translating gives CASSQDPMGGFSGNTIYF.

The rearrangement links TRBV7-3 to TRBJ2-1; 7 bases align to TRBD1. The CDR3 is 16 residues long. V trimming: 5 bases; J trimming: 1 base; junction bases outside the gene matches: 8. CDR1 is SGHTA and CDR2 is FQGTGA in the germline V gene. CDR3: CASSTLGGESYNEQFF. The CDR3 DNA follows: TGTGCCAGCAGCACGTTAGGGGGCGAGTCCTACAATGAGCAGTTCTTC.

The chain joins TRBV5-1 to TRBJ2-7; 7 bases are shared with TRBD2. Germline values: CDR1 SGHRS, CDR2 YFSETQ. The CDR3 extends over 16 amino acids. The V segment lost 4 bases and the J segment 6 bases; nucleotides outside the gene matches: 16. In DNA form, the CDR3 reads TGCGCCAGCAGCCCACGCTTAATTGCGGGAGCCGCCGAGCAGTACTTC. It codes for CASSPRLIAGAAEQYF.

The chain couples TRBV18 to TRBJ1-5; possible D gene TRBD1, 5 bases. The V gene's germline CDR1 is KGHSH and CDR2 LQKENI. V gave up 3 bases and J gave up 6 bases, with 18 bases separating them. The CDR3 has 16 amino acids. DNA for the CDR3: TGTGCCAGCTCACCCCCCCAGGGCGGGGGAGGTCAGCCCCAGCATTTT. This codes for CASSPPQGGGGQPQHF.

The genes are TRBV15 and TRBJ2-3; D is unclear. Trimming left V 1 base short and J 5 bases short, with 7 bases between. CDR3 size: 13 residues. CDR1 LNHNV and CDR2 YYDKDF come from the germline V gene (reference sequence). CDR3 coding DNA: TGTGCCACCAGCAGAGTAAAGCGAGATACGCAGTATTTT. It specifies CATSRVKRDTQYF.

This chain links TRBV27 with TRBJ1-1, with D hard to call. The CDR3 covers 13 residues. Per germline, CDR1 MNHEY and CDR2 SMNVEV (reference sequence). Trimming shortened V by 2 bases and J by 3 bases, and 7 bases separated the two germline ends. The CDR3 DNA is TGTGCCAGCAGTTTAAGGAGGGACACTGAAGCTTTCTTT. Its translation: CASSLRRDTEAFF.

The rearrangement links TRBV27 to TRBJ2-1; 7 nucleotides agree with TRBD1. V lost 7 bases to trimming and J lost 8 bases; unmatched junction nucleotides: 11. The CDR3 is made up of 14 amino acids. Germline CDR1 and CDR2: MNHEY and SMNVEV (reference sequence). The CDR3 bases are TGTGCCAGCAAGAAGGGGGCGAAGGTCGATGAGCAGTTCTTC. It yields the protein CASKKGAKVDEQFF.

The CDR3 region has the DNA TGCGCCAGCAGCTTGGCTCCGGGAGGGCTGAAGGACGAGCAGTACTTC. Its translation: CASSLAPGGLKDEQYF. The chain links TRBV5-1 to TRBJ2-7; 8 nucleotides align to TRBD2. The germline gives CDR1 SGHRS, CDR2 YFSETQ. The length of the CDR3 is 16 residues. V was clipped by 0 bases and J by 5 bases; unmatched bases: 10.

This clone appeared once. The rearrangement uses TRBV4-2 and TRBJ1-6; D unresolved. The length of the CDR3 is 15 residues. Trimming removed 0 bases from V and 4 bases from J, with 7 bases in between. The germline V gene has CDR1 LGHNA and CDR2 YNFKEQ. The DNA for the CDR3 is TGTGCCAGCAGCCAAGATCTACAGTATAATTCACCCCTCCACTTT. Translated: CASSQDLQYNSPLHF.

The chain couples TRBV6-1 to TRBJ2-7; D ambiguous. Trimming pared 9 bases from V and 3 bases from J, leaving 12 bases between. The CDR3 is 12 residues long. The germline gives CDR1 MNHNS, CDR2 SASEGT. For the CDR3, the DNA is TGTGCCAGTCAGGAAGTCCTCTACGAGCAGTACTTC. Translating it yields CASQEVLYEQYF.

There are a few counts of this clone. This rearrangement joins TRBV9 to TRBJ2-2, with 8 nucleotides matching TRBD1. After removal of 3 bases from V and 7 bases from J, the junction contained 14 bases not matched to a gene. The germline gives CDR1 SGDLS, CDR2 YYNGEE. There are 17 residues in the CDR3. The CDR3 DNA follows: TGTGCCAGCAGCGCCCCAGGGGGCGCGGAGCAGGACGGGGAGCTGTTTTTT. Its protein product is CASSAPGGAEQDGELFF.